This T cell receptor (beta chain) was recovered during a study of T cells after yellow fever vaccination. Trimming cost V 0 bases and J 2 bases, with 5 bases left between them. Per the germline V gene, CDR1 is MNHNY and CDR2 is SVGAGI (reference sequence). The CDR3 sequence is 13 residues long. As regards this clonotype: Its specificity is unknown.

Universal primer sites and UMIs were introduced during 5'RACE template-switching synthesis of TCR cDNA. Using its own MiXCR run on the 5' RACE reads, TCRdb lists one record per CDR3 protein. The sample has some 100,000 distinct CDR3 sequences, roughly 7.2% seen once; the top ten hold over 2.5%. Points from the study as a whole: Reappearing after the booster were most of the clones from primary vaccination (roughly 95% CD4, approximately 88% CD8). Weaker, the secondary response had a peak occurring faster, on day 5 versus 15. The CD4 and CD8 compartments had a small share of their clonotypes in common.

The gene calls are TRBV6-6 and TRBJ2-7; D is unresolved. The material was CD4+ T cells sorted from PBMCs, obtained roughly 46 days after the first yellow fever vaccination. The sequence was collected from a man aged 18 to 30 who received the YFV17D yellow fever vaccine. The CDR3: CASSYSIAYEQYF. In nucleotides, the CDR3 is TGTGCCAGCAGTTACTCCATCGCCTACGAGCAGTACTTC.